This T cell receptor beta chain came from a study of T-cell reconstitution after alpha-beta-depleted transplantation in children. This clonotype occurred many times. For TCRbeta, the library was prepared with unique molecular identifiers. TCRdb re-analysed the PCR reads in MiXCR, keeping a single row per CDR3 protein. This sample has 150,000 to 200,000 distinct CDR3 sequences, with 6% to 7% found just once. Specimen: PBMCs from the stem cell graft donor, collected from the stem cell graft. This receptor was identified in a human donor who donated a stem cell graft to a child with Wiskott-Aldrich syndrome.

CDR3 region: CASSFIWDQPQHF. The CDR3 DNA is TGTGCCAGCAGTTTCATATGGGATCAGCCCCAGCATTTT. The V and J genes are TRBV12-3 or TRBV12-4 and TRBJ1-5; D not certain. Trimming shortened V by 3 bases and J by 5 bases, and 8 bases separated the two germline ends. The CDR3 has 13 residues.